This T cell receptor (beta chain) was recorded in a study of blood T cell repertoires in COVID-19. Across the whole study: Spain, Italy and the United States supplied samples that represented acute and convalescent COVID-19.

V lost 2 bases, J lost 2 bases, and 14 bases lay in between. CDR3 length: 16 residues. CDR1 is SEHNR and CDR2 is FQNEAQ in the germline V gene (reference sequence). Authors' data handling: Amplified reference gene primers provided the basis for estimating nucleated cell counts. Sequenced by immunoSEQ multiplex PCR; TCRdb stores in-frame clones only, minus some. Clone size and the V and J calls come from that table; the DNA yielded D and trimming. The table shows about 61,000 clones, with around nine tenths occurring only once. This chain joins TRBV7-9 and TRBJ2-3; D might be TRBD2 (5 bases). Sequencing used peripheral blood. This receptor was taken from a woman aged 45 to 65 with active or convalescent COVID-19. For the CDR3, the DNA is TGTGCCAGCAGCTTATGGATTCAGCGGAACACAGATACGCAGTATTTT. Its translation is CASSLWIQRNTDTQYF.